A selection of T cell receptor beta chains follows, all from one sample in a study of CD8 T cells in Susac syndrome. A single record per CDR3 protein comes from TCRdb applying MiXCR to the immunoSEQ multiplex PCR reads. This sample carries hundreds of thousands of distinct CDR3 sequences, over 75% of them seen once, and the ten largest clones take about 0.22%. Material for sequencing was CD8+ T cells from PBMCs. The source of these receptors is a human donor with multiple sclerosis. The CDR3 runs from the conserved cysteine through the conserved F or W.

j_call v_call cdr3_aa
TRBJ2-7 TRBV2 CASSEVGGYYEQYF
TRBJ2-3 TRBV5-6 CASSEGTAGHTQYF
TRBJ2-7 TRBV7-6 CASSLAPSGADEQYF
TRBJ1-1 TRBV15 CATSRDVPGTNTEAFF
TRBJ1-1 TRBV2 CASSDYTEAFF
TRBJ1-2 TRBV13 CASSLGLKGMDGYTF
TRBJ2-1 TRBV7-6 CASSLIGASEQFF
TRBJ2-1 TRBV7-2 CASREGAYNEQFF
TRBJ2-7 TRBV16 CASSHSQGGFDEQYF
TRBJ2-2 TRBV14 CASSQDGLAARGGELFF
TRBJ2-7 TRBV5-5 CASSPERDAFYEQYF
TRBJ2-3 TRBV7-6 CASREGNGDTQYF
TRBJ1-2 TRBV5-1 CASSPRGATGLLDYGYTF
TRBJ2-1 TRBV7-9 CASSLWFGRIYNEQFF
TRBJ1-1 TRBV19 CASSLGQGFAEAFF
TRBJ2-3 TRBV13 CASSFDGDSTDTQYF
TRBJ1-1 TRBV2 CASSEALGTILEGEAFF
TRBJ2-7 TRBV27 CASSFPGTGTYEQYF
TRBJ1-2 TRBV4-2 CASSIPSGIGYTF
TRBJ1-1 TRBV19 CASSPDVTEAFF
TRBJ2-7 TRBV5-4 CATQEGGNEQYF
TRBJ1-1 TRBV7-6 CASSLEGDRESTEAFF
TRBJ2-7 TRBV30 CAWSTGQSYEQYF
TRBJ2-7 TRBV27 CASSYLAPGQGVYEQYF
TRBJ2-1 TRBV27 CATGGTTYNEQFF
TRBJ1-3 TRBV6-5 CASSSHYGSSGNTIYF
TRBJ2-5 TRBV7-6 CASSTGTRYQETQYF
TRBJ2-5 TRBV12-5 CASAAHAVGGTNMEIQYF
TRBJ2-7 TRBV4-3 CASSAGTGGSEQYF
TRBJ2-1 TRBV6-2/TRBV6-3 CASSPPAGYNEQFF
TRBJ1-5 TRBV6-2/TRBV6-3 CASSGLNQPQHF
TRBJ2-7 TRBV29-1 CSAEVAPYEQYF
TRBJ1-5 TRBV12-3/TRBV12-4 CASSLMGYSNQPQHF
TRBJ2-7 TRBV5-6 CASSNVRVGLNEQYF
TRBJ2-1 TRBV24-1 CATSDHTGGLDNEQFF
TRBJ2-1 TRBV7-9 CASSSHARTDSSYNEQFF
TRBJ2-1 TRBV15 CATSTPEENTGGTGEQFF
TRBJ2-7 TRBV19 CASSKKADRSYEQYF
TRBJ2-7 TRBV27 CASRLLGDYEQYF
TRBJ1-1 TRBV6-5 CASSGPAGRRTEAFF
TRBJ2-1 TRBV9 CASSGGLAARSSYNEQFF
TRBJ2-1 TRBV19 CASSATSGYAYNEQFF
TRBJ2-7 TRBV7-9 CASSLAGLAGVIEQYF
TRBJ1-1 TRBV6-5 CASSYSRGNGEAFF
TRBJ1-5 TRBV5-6 CASSLSQGVQPQHF
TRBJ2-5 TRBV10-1 CASSEGAFRGTQYF
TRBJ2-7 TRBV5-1 CASSTDRANPSYEQYF
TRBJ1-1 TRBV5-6 CASGGPNTEAFF
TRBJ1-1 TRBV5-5 CATLTAGEAAFF
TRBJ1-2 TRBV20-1 CSARKQGYAYGYTF
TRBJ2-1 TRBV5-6 CASSLAVQGYYNEQFF
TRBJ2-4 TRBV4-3 CASSQVLDREMPKNIQYF
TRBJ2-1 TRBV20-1 CSAGTGWVSSYNEQFF